This is a list of T cell receptor beta chains from one sample in a study of T cell repertoires in cytomegalovirus infection. In TCRdb, the reads were re-called with MiXCR into one record per CDR3 protein. The sample carries about 330,000 distinct CDR3 sequences, 8% to 9.5% recorded once. The sequenced sample consisted of PBMCs. These receptors came from a human donor in good health (CMV status not recorded). Some clones in this sample may be carry-over from other donors' samples. CDR3s leave out the opening cysteine and the closing phenylalanine or tryptophan.

V | CDR3
TRBV7-2 | ASSSPGFEEQY
TRBV20-1 | SASFSGNYEQY
TRBV12-3/TRBV12-4 | ASRLLAGVANEQF
TRBV7-2 | ASSLTSGLPYNEQF
TRBV19 | ASRPGSNQPQH
TRBV6-1 | ASRRTGANTGELF
TRBV18 | ASSPDRSSPLH
TRBV7-2 | ASSSVRTIGNQPQH
TRBV12-3/TRBV12-4 | ASRVGINIQY
TRBV5-1 | ASSPDGQSYNEQF
TRBV7-9 | ASSLQGGMTEAF
TRBV7-6 | ASSARLAVQETQY
TRBV25-1 | ASSDGEQY
TRBV7-2 | ASSLASGTYNEQF
TRBV7-2 | ASSLEGEQF
TRBV7-6 | ASSLVPAASGNTIY